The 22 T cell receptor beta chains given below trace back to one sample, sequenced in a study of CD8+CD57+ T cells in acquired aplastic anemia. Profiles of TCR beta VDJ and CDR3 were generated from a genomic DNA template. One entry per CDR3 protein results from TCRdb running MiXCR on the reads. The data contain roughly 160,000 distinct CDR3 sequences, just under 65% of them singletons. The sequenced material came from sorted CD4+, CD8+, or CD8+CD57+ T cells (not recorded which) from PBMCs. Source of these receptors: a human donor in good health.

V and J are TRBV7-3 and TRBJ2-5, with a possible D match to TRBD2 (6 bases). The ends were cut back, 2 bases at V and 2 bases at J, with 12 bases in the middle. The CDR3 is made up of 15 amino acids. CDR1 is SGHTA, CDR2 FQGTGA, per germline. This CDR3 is CASSLYGTPQETQYF. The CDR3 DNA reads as TGTGCCAGCAGCTTATACGGGACTCCTCAAGAGACCCAGTACTTC.

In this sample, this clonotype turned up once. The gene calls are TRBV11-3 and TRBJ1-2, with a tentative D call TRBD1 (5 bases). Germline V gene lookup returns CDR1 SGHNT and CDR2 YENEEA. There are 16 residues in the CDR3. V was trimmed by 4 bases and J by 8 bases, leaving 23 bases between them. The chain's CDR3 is CASSSPRDGPREGYTF. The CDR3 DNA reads TGTGCCAGCAGCTCACCCCGGGACGGACCTCGGGAGGGCTACACCTTC.

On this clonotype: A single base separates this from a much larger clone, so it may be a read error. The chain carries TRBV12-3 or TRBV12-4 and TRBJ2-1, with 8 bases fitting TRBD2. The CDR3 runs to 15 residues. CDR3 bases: TGTGCCAGCAATTTAGTGGTAGCGGGGAACAATGAGCAGTTCTTC. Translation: CASNLVVAGNNEQFF.

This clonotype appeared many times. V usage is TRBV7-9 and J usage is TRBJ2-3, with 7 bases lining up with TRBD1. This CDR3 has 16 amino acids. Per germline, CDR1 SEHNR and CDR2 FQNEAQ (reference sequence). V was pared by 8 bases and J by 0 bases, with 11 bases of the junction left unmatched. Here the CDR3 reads CASLNRDSHSTDTQYF. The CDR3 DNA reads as TGTGCCAGCCTGAACCGGGACAGCCATAGCACAGATACGCAGTATTTT.

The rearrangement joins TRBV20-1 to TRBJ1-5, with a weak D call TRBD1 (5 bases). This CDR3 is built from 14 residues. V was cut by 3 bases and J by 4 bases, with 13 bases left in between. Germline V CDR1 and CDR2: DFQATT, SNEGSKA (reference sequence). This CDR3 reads CSARGSGPNQPQHF. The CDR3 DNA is TGCAGTGCTAGGGGGTCGGGGCCAAATCAGCCCCAGCATTTT.

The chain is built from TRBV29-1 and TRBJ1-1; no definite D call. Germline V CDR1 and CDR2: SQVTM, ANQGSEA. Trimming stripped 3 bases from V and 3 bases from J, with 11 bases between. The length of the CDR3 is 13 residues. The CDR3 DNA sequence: TGCAGCGTTGACCTATTAAGAGACACTGAAGCTTTCTTT. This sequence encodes CSVDLLRDTEAFF.

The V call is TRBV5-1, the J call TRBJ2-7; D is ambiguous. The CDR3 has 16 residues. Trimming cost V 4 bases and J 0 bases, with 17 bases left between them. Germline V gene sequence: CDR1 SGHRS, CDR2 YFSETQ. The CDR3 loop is CASSLRMTQSSYEQYF. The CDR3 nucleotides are TGCGCCAGCAGCCTTCGAATGACACAGAGCTCCTACGAGCAGTACTTC.

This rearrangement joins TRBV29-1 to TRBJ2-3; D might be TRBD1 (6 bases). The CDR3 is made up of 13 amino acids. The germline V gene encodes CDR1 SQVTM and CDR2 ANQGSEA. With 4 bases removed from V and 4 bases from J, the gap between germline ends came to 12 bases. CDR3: CSVVETGPDTQYF. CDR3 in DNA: TGCAGCGTTGTAGAAACAGGGCCAGATACGCAGTATTTT.

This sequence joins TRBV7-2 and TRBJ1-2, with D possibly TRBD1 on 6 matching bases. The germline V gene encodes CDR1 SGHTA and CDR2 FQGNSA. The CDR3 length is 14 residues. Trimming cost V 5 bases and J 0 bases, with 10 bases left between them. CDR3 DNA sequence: TGTGCCAGCAGCAGGGGGGAATCTAACTATGGCTACACCTTC. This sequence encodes CASSRGESNYGYTF.

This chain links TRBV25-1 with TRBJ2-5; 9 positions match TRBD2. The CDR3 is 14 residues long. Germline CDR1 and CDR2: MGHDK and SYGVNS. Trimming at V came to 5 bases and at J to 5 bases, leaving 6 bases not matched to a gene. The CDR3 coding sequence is TGTGCCAGCAGTAAGGGACTAGCAGTGGAGACCCAGTACTTC. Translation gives CASSKGLAVETQYF.

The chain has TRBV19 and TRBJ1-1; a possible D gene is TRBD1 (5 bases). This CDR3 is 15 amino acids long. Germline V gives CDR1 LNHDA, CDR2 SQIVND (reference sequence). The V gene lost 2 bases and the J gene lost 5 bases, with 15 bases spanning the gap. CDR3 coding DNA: TGTGCCAGTAGTATATTAGGCAGGGAGGATACTGAAGCTTTCTTT. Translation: CASSILGREDTEAFF. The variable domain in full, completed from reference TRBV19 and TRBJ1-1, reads DGGITQSPKYLFRKEGQNVTLSCEQNLNHDAMYWYRQDPGQGLRLIYYSQIVNDFQKGDIAEGYSVSREKKESFPLTVTSAQKNPTAFYLCASSILGREDTEAFFGQGTRLTVV.

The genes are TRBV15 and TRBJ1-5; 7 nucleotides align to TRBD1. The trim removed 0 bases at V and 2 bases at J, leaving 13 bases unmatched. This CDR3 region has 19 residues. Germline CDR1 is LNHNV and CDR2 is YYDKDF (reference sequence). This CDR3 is CATSRDIERWDRRNQPQHF. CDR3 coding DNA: TGTGCCACCAGCAGAGATATCGAGCGTTGGGACAGACGCAATCAGCCCCAGCATTTT.

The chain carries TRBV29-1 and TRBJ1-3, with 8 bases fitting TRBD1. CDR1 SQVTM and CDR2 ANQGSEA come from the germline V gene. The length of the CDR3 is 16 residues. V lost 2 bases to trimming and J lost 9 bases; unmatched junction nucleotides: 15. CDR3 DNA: TGCAGCGTTGAATCCTCTTTGCCGGGACAGGCGGGCACCATATATTTT. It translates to CSVESSLPGQAGTIYF. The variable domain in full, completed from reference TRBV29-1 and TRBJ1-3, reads SAVISQKPSRDICQRGTSLTIQCQVDSQVTMMFWYRQQPGQSLTLIATANQGSEATYESGFVIDKFPISRPNLTFSTLTVSNMSPEDSSIYLCSVESSLPGQAGTIYFGEGSWLTVV.

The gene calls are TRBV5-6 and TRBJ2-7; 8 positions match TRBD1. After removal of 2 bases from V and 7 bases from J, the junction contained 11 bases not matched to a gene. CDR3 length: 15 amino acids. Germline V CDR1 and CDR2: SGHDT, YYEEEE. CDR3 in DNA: TGTGCCAGCAGCTTAGGGGGCAGGGGGCAGAGTGAGCAGTACTTC. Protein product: CASSLGGRGQSEQYF.

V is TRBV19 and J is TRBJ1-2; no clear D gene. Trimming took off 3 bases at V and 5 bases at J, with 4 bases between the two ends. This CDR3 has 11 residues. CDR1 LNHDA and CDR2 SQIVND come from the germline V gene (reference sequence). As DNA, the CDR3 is TGTGCCAGTAGTATGGCGTATGGCTACACCTTC. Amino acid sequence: CASSMAYGYTF. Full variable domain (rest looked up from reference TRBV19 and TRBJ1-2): DGGITQSPKYLFRKEGQNVTLSCEQNLNHDAMYWYRQDPGQGLRLIYYSQIVNDFQKGDIAEGYSVSREKKESFPLTVTSAQKNPTAFYLCASSMAYGYTFGSGTRLTVV.

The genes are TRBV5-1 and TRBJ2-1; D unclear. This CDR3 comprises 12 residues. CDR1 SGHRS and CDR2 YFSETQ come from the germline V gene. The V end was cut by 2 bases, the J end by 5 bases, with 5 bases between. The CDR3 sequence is CASSFPNNEQFF. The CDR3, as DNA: TGCGCCAGCAGCTTCCCGAACAATGAGCAGTTCTTC.

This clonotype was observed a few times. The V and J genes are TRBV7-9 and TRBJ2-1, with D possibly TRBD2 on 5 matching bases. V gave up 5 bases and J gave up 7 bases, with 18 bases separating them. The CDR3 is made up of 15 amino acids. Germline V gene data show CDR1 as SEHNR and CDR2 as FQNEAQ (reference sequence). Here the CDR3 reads CASSPPSALANEQFF. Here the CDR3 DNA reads TGTGCCAGCAGCCCCCCGAGCGCGCTAGCTAATGAGCAGTTCTTC.

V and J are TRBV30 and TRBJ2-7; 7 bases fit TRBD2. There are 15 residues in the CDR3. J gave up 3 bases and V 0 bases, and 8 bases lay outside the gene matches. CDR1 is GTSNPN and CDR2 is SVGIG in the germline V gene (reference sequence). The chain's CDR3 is CAWSVASSGVYEQYF. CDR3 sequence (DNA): TGTGCCTGGAGTGTAGCTTCTAGCGGCGTCTACGAGCAGTACTTC.

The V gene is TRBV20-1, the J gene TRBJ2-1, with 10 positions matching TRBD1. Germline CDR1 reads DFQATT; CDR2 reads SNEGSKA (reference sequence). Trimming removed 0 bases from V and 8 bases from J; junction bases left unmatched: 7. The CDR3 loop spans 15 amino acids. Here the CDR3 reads CSARDGTGALYEQFF. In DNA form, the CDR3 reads TGCAGTGCTAGAGATGGGACAGGGGCTCTTTATGAGCAGTTCTTC.

This chain's CDR3 is CASSLGRRLAGQETQYF. The CDR3 DNA reads TGTGCCAGCAGCTTAGGTCGTCGACTAGCGGGGCAAGAGACCCAGTACTTC. The genes are TRBV7-3 and TRBJ2-5; 11 bases are shared with TRBD2. The germline CDR1 and CDR2 sequences are SGHTA and FQGTGA. V was clipped by 2 bases and J by 2 bases; unmatched bases: 7. The CDR3 covers 17 residues.

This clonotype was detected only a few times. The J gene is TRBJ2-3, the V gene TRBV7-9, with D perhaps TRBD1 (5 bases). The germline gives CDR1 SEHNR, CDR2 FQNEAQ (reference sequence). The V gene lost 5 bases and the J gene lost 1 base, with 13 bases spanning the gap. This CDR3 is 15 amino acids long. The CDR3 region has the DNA TGTGCCAGCAGCCTGGAGACAGTACGCACAGATACGCAGTATTTT. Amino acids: CASSLETVRTDTQYF.

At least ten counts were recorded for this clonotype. The CDR3 DNA follows: TGTGCCAGCAGCTTCATAAACAATGAGCAGTTCTTC. Protein product: CASSFINNEQFF. The V and J genes are TRBV5-6 and TRBJ2-1; the D is unclear. CDR1 and CDR2 (germline): SGHDT, YYEEEE. The length of the CDR3 is 12 residues. Trimming cost V 2 bases and J 5 bases, with 5 bases left between them.